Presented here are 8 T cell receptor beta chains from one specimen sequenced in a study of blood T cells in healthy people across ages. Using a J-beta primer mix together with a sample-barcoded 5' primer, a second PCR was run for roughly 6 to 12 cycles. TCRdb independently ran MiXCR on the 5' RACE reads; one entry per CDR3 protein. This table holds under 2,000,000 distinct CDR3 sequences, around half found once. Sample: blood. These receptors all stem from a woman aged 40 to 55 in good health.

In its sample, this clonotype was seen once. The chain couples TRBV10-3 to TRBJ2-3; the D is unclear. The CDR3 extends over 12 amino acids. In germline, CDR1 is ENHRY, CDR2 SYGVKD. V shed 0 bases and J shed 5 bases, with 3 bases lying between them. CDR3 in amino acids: CAISESRDTQYF. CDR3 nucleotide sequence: TGTGCCATCAGTGAGTCGAGAGATACGCAGTATTTT.

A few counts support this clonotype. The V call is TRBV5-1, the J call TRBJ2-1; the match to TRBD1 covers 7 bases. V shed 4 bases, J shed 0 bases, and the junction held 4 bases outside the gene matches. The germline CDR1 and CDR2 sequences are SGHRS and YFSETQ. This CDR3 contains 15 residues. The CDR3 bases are TGCGCCAGCAGCAGGGACAGTGGCTCCTACAATGAGCAGTTCTTC. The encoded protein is CASSRDSGSYNEQFF. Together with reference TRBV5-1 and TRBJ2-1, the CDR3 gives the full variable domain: KAGVTQTPRYLIKTRGQQVTLSCSPISGHRSVSWYQQTPGQGLQFLFEYFSETQRNKGNFPGRFSGRQFSNSRSEMNVSTLELGDSALYLCASSRDSGSYNEQFFGPGTRLTVL.

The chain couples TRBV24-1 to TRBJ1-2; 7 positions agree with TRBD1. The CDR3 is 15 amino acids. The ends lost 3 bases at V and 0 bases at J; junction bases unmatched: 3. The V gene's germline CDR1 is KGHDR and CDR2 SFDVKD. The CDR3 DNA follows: TGTGCCACCAGTGATCCGACAGGGTCTAACTATGGCTACACCTTC. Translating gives CATSDPTGSNYGYTF.

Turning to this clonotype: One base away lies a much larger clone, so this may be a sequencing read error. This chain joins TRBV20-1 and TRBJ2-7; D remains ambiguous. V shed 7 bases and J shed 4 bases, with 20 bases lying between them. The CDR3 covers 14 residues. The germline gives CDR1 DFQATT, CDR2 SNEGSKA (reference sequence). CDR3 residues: CSVSVSALEYEQYF. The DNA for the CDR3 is TGCAGTGTTAGTGTATCGGCCTTGGAGTACGAGCAGTACTTC.

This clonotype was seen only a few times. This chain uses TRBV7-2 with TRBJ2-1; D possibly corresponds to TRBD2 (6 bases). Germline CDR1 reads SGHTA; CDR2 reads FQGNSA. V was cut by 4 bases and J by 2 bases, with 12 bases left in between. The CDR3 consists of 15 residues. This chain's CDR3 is CASSSSGDPYNEQFF. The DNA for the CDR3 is TGTGCCAGCAGCTCCTCGGGGGACCCCTACAATGAGCAGTTCTTC. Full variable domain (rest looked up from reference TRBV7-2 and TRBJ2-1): GAGVSQSPSNKVTEKGKDVELRCDPISGHTALYWYRQSLGQGLEFLIYFQGNSAPDKSGLPSDRFSAERTGGSVSTLTIQRTQQEDSAVYLCASSSSGDPYNEQFFGPGTRLTVL.

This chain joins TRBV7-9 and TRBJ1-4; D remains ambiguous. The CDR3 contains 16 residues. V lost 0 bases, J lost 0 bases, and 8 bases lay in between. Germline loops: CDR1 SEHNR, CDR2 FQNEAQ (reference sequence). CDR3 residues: CASSLAPSSTNEKLFF. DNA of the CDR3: TGTGCCAGCAGCTTAGCGCCGTCTTCAACTAATGAAAAACTGTTTTTT. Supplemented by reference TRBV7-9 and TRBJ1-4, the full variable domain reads DTGVSQNPRHKITKRGQNVTFRCDPISEHNRLYWYRQTLGQGPEFLTYFQNEAQLEKSRLLSDRFSAERPKGSFSTLEIQRTEQGDSAMYLCASSLAPSSTNEKLFFGSGTQLSVL.

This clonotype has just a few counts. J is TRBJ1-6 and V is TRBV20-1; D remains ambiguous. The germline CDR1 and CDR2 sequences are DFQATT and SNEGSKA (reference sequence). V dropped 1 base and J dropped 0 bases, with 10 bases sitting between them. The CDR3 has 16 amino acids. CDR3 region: CSARGGVSSYNSPLHF. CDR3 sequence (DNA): TGCAGTGCTAGAGGTGGGGTGAGCTCCTATAATTCACCCCTCCACTTT.

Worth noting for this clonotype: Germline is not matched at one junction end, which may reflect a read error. CDR3 amino acids: CASRLDSHYGYTF. CDR3 DNA: TGCGCCAGCAGATTGGACAGCCACTATGGCTACACCTTC. The chain is built from TRBV5-1 and TRBJ1-2, with D possibly TRBD1 on 6 matching bases. The CDR3 sequence is 13 residues long. Germline CDR1 and CDR2: SGHRS and YFSETQ.